These 8 T cell receptor beta chains came from one sample sequenced in a study of metastatic and nonmetastatic thyroid tumors (TCRdb year 2020). No treatment had been received by any patient before thyroid surgery. Library preparation used PCR. This sample was sequenced with an Illumina HiSeq 4000. TCRdb passed the public sequencing reads through fastp at Q25 and MiXCR, retaining productive beta sequences. A total of around 53,000 clones appear in this sample, 17% of them only once. The ten largest clones take up 2.5% to 3.5% of the sample. Sequenced material: blood. The source of these receptors is a female donor with papillary thyroid cancer or a benign thyroid nodule (not recorded which). Some clones in this sample may be carry-over from other donors' samples.

This clone was detected only a few times. The chain links TRBV28 to TRBJ1-2; D gene uncertain. Trimming pared 5 bases from V and 9 bases from J, leaving 10 bases between. The V gene's germline CDR1 is MDHEN and CDR2 SYDVKM. The CDR3 has 11 amino acids. The CDR3 here is CASSIGGCYTF. The CDR3 region has the DNA TGTGCCAGCAGTATAGGTGGGTGCTACACCTTC.

This clone occurred many times. This chain links TRBV5-1 with TRBJ1-1, with D perhaps matching TRBD1 (5 bases). CDR3 length: 14 amino acids. Trimming pared 7 bases from V and 0 bases from J, leaving 13 bases between. Germline V CDR1 and CDR2: SGHRS, YFSETQ. In DNA form, the CDR3 reads TGCGCCAGCTCCGTGGGGCGACTGAACACTGAAGCTTTCTTT. It translates to CASSVGRLNTEAFF.

This clone came up many times. The V gene is TRBV28, the J gene TRBJ1-1, with no clear D. The CDR3 is 20 amino acids. CDR1 is MDHEN and CDR2 is SYDVKM in the germline V gene. The V gene lost 2 bases and the J gene lost 6 bases, with 31 bases spanning the gap. In DNA form, the CDR3 reads TGTGCCAGCAGTTTAGGTTTTCGACTAAAGAACCACTCTAGCCTCGCTGAAGCTTTCTTT. Amino acids: CASSLGFRLKNHSSLAEAFF.

The J gene is TRBJ2-7, the V gene TRBV20-1; 8 nucleotides line up with TRBD2. This CDR3 region has 14 residues. V was pared by 6 bases and J by 2 bases, with 9 bases of the junction left unmatched. Germline V gene lookup returns CDR1 DFQATT and CDR2 SNEGSKA (reference sequence). The CDR3 DNA sequence: TGCAGTGCGCCGGGACTAGGGGTTACCTACGAGCAGTACTTC. It translates to CSAPGLGVTYEQYF.

This clone showed up many times. The chain combines TRBV28 with TRBJ2-7, with 8 bases fitting TRBD1. Trimming cost V 6 bases and J 1 base; bases outside gene matches: 8. Germline lookup yields CDR1 MDHEN and CDR2 SYDVKM. There are 15 residues in the CDR3. The CDR3 DNA follows: TGTGCCAGCAGATCTCCCGGGACAGGTTCCTACGAGCAGTACTTC. This encodes CASRSPGTGSYEQYF.

This clone has at least ten counts. J is TRBJ2-1 and V is TRBV28, with D unclear. CDR1 MDHEN and CDR2 SYDVKM come from the germline V gene. The CDR3 sequence is 11 residues long. V gave up 6 bases and J gave up 15 bases, with 15 bases separating them. The CDR3 reads CASSPDFSRFF. The CDR3 coding sequence is TGTGCCAGCAGCCCTGACTTCAGTCGGTTCTTC.

In this sample, this clone turned up many times. This chain links TRBV24-1 with TRBJ2-1, with TRBD2 matching 8 bases. With V trimmed by 4 bases and J by 0 bases, 7 bases remained unmatched. The CDR3 spans 17 residues. Germline CDR1 reads KGHDR; CDR2 reads SFDVKD. For the CDR3, the DNA is TGTGCCACCAGTGAAAGCGGGACTAGAAGCTCCTACAATGAGCAGTTCTTC. Amino acid sequence: CATSESGTRSSYNEQFF.

This clone occurred many times. The junction and the germline gene differ at one end; a read error may be behind it. The chain is built from TRBV6-1 and TRBJ1-5; D unclear. The CDR3 loop spans 14 amino acids. CDR1 and CDR2 from the germline V gene are MNHNS and SASEGT. The CDR3 is CASSEGSGNQPQHF. The DNA of the CDR3 is TGTGCCAGCAGCGAAGGGTCAGGCAATCAGCCCCAGCATTTT.